This T cell receptor (beta chain) was obtained from a study of T-cell memory formation after mild COVID-19. Overall study results and limits: Some responding clones appeared in pre-infection memory, suggesting cross-reactive memory joined. While clones contracting from day 15 to 85 were balanced between CD4 and CD8, later expanders leaned CD4+.

This clonotype was detected only a few times. The antigen is undetermined. Amplification by 5'RACE using constant-segment primers produced TCR alpha and TCR beta cDNA libraries that carried sample barcodes and UMIs. TCRdb re-called the 5' RACE reads with MiXCR, one entry per CDR3 protein. The table has roughly 140,000 distinct CDR3 sequences, roughly 13% seen once; the top ten hold about 27%. The V gene's germline CDR1 is SEHNR and CDR2 FQNEAQ (reference sequence). V lost 5 bases and J lost 1, with 12 bases in between. The CDR3 loop spans 14 amino acids. The V and J genes are TRBV7-9 and TRBJ2-7; tentatively, D is TRBD1 (6 bases). Sample: PBMCs or a T cell subset sorted from them (not recorded which). The origin of this receptor is an adult woman who had mild COVID-19 (a few samples of this study predate the infection). Cell type and time point are not known. The CDR3, as DNA: TGTGCCAGCAGCCCAACAGGGAAGTCCTACGAGCAGTACTTC. Translation: CASSPTGKSYEQYF.